These 16 T cell receptor beta chains originate from one sample sequenced in a study of blood T cell repertoires in COVID-19. TCRdb keeps only in-frame clones here, not all; method: immunoSEQ multiplex PCR. The table lists about 89,000 clones, roughly 79% of them singletons, with about 9.4% in the top ten. The sequenced sample consisted of peripheral blood. The receptors derive from a man in his 70s with acute or convalescent COVID-19.

The chain uses TRBV27 and TRBJ1-5; unclear D gene. CDR3 length: 14 amino acids. In germline, CDR1 is MNHEY, CDR2 SMNVEV (reference sequence). V lost 7 bases to trimming and J lost 0 bases, with 10 bases between them. The CDR3 DNA reads TGTGCCAGCAACCCGGGGAATAGCAATCAGCCCCAGCATTTT. It encodes CASNPGNSNQPQHF.

This clone was seen only once. The gene calls are TRBV18 and TRBJ1-2, with a tentative D call TRBD1 (5 bases). V was cut by 3 bases and J by 2 bases, with 10 bases left in between. The CDR3 loop spans 14 amino acids. CDR1 and CDR2 (germline): KGHSH, LQKENI. The CDR3: CASSPAGSNYGYTF. The CDR3 coding sequence is TGTGCCAGCTCACCGGCAGGGTCGAACTATGGCTACACCTTC.

The chain carries TRBV28 and TRBJ2-3; 8 bases are shared with TRBD2. With V trimmed by 2 bases and J by 0 bases, 1 base remained unmatched. Germline V gene lookup returns CDR1 MDHEN and CDR2 SYDVKM. There are 15 residues in the CDR3. Here the CDR3 DNA reads TGTGCCAGCAGTTTACCGGGAGGGAGCACAGATACGCAGTATTTT. Protein product: CASSLPGGSTDTQYF.

This chain connects TRBV19 to TRBJ2-4; TRBD2 matches at 8 bases. This CDR3 has 15 residues. CDR1 LNHDA and CDR2 SQIVND come from the germline V gene (reference sequence). V was pared by 5 bases and J by 1 base, with 4 bases of the junction left unmatched. CDR3 protein: CASSSREAAKNIQYF. CDR3 in DNA: TGTGCCAGTAGTTCGCGGGAGGCGGCCAAAAACATTCAGTACTTC. Using reference TRBV19 and TRBJ2-4 for the parts outside the CDR3, the full variable domain is DGGITQSPKYLFRKEGQNVTLSCEQNLNHDAMYWYRQDPGQGLRLIYYSQIVNDFQKGDIAEGYSVSREKKESFPLTVTSAQKNPTAFYLCASSSREAAKNIQYFGAGTRLSVL.

The rearrangement links TRBV19 to TRBJ2-7, with no clear D. The CDR3 length is 14 residues. V lost 5 bases to trimming and J lost 0 bases, with 11 bases between them. Germline CDR1 is LNHDA and CDR2 is SQIVND (reference sequence). CDR3 sequence: CASSSPGRSYEQYF. As DNA, the CDR3 is TGTGCCAGTAGTTCTCCGGGTCGCTCCTACGAGCAGTACTTC.

The V gene is TRBV6-2 or TRBV6-3, the J gene TRBJ2-1, with 7 positions matching TRBD2. The CDR3 is 13 amino acids. The germline gives CDR1 MNHEY, CDR2 SVGEGT. Trimming at V came to 2 bases and at J to 8 bases, leaving 3 bases not matched to a gene. The CDR3 DNA is TGTGCCAGCAGTTACGGTCTAGCGGATGAGCAGTTCTTC. Its translation: CASSYGLADEQFF.

The V gene is TRBV19, the J gene TRBJ2-2; the D gene is possibly TRBD1 (6 bases). The germline gives CDR1 LNHDA, CDR2 SQIVND (reference sequence). Trimming removed 5 bases from V and 7 bases from J, with 14 bases in between. The CDR3 extends over 14 amino acids. CDR3 in DNA: TGTGCCAGTAGTCCAACAGGGAAAATCGGGGAGCTGTTTTTT. It translates to CASSPTGKIGELFF.

The rearrangement links TRBV30 to TRBJ2-2; 8 bases fit TRBD2. This CDR3 is built from 15 residues. The J segment lost 3 bases and the V segment lost 0 bases, leaving 3 bases of the junction unmatched. Germline lookup yields CDR1 GTSNPN and CDR2 SVGIG (reference sequence). The CDR3 is CAWSVIGGDTGELFF. The DNA of the CDR3 is TGTGCCTGGAGTGTAATCGGGGGGGACACCGGGGAGCTGTTTTTT.

The V gene is TRBV7-2, the J gene TRBJ1-5; possibly TRBD1 for D (5 bases). Deletions cut 2 bases from V and 3 bases from J, with 14 bases between. Germline V CDR1 and CDR2: SGHTA, FQGNSA. The length of the CDR3 is 16 residues. Written as DNA, the CDR3 is TGTGCCAGCAGCTTACAGGGCAGGACCACCAATCAGCCCCAGCATTTT. It specifies CASSLQGRTTNQPQHF.

V and J are TRBV7-9 and TRBJ1-5, with a possible D match to TRBD1 (5 bases). In germline, CDR1 is SEHNR, CDR2 FQNEAQ (reference sequence). The CDR3 sequence is 16 residues long. Trimming stripped 0 bases from V and 4 bases from J, with 13 bases between. This CDR3 is CASSLAAGMGNQPQHF. The CDR3, as DNA: TGTGCCAGCAGCTTAGCCGCAGGGATGGGAAATCAGCCCCAGCATTTT.

As to this clone: A junction boundary mismatches the germline segment, possibly from a read error. This chain joins TRBV19 and TRBJ1-2; no clear D gene. Germline V CDR1 and CDR2: LNHDA, SQIVND (reference sequence). This CDR3 has 13 residues. The CDR3 region is CASSLDWRSGYTF. The CDR3, as DNA: TGTGCCAGTAGTTTAGACTGGAGGTCTGGCTACACCTTC.

V usage is TRBV11-2 and J usage is TRBJ2-7; maybe TRBD2 (5 bases). Trimming removed 0 bases at V and 5 bases at J, with 11 bases between. Looked up from germline, CDR1 is SGHAT and CDR2 is FQNNGV. The CDR3 consists of 14 residues. CDR3 in DNA: TGTGCCAGCAGCTTAGATGGACTGGCGAACGAGCAGTACTTC. Its translation is CASSLDGLANEQYF.

The chain employs TRBV6-1 and TRBJ1-3; a possible D gene is TRBD1 (6 bases). This CDR3 comprises 13 residues. From germline, CDR1 is MNHNS and CDR2 SASEGT. Deletions cut 3 bases from V and 6 bases from J, with 9 bases between. CDR3 loop: CASSEDRVNTIYF. DNA of the CDR3: TGTGCCAGCAGTGAGGACAGAGTAAACACCATATATTTT.

The genes are TRBV3-1 (or the pseudogene TRBV3-2) and TRBJ1-4, with D perhaps TRBD1 (6 bases). CDR1 is LGHDT, CDR2 YNNKEL, per germline (reference sequence). Trimming took off 1 base at V and 4 bases at J, with 10 bases between the two ends. The CDR3 loop spans 15 amino acids. The CDR3 protein is CASSQVRGHNEKLFF. The CDR3 region has the DNA TGTGCCAGCAGCCAAGTCAGGGGTCATAATGAAAAACTGTTTTTT.

The chain uses TRBV7-2 and TRBJ2-7; tentative D call: TRBD1 (5 bases). Trimming took 8 bases from V and 2 from J, leaving 19 bases between them. The CDR3 has 15 residues. CDR1 and CDR2 from the germline V gene are SGHTA and FQGNSA. CDR3 DNA: TGTGCCAGCTCGCATGGGTCGGCGGACACCTACGAGCAGTACTTC. Residues: CASSHGSADTYEQYF. The variable domain in full, with the rest retrieved from reference TRBV7-2 and TRBJ2-7, is GAGVSQSPSNKVTEKGKDVELRCDPISGHTALYWYRQSLGQGLEFLIYFQGNSAPDKSGLPSDRFSAERTGGSVSTLTIQRTQQEDSAVYLCASSHGSADTYEQYFGPGTRLTVT.

The chain carries TRBV4-1 and TRBJ1-4; 10 nucleotides align to TRBD1. J lost 7 bases, V lost 4 bases, and 6 bases had no gene match. The CDR3 totals 15 residues. Germline V gene lookup returns CDR1 MGHRA and CDR2 YSYEKL. In DNA form, the CDR3 reads TGCGCCAGCAGCCTTCGGACAGGGGGGACTGAAAAACTGTTTTTT. It specifies CASSLRTGGTEKLFF.